This TCR beta chain originates from a study of cytomegalovirus exposure and HLA in healthy donors. Study findings and constraints: Per a later analysis, under 20,000 TCR beta sequences showed association with HLA alleles at 0.05 false discovery rate.

PCR employed 60 Vbeta and 13 Jbeta primers. In the study's own analysis: Later analysis identified tens of millions of unique TCR beta chains, about 10 million shared. The assay was immunoSEQ multiplex PCR, and TCRdb's table has in-frame clones only and misses some. From that table come the V and J calls and clone size; the DNA was used to work out D and trimming. The sample holds 95,000 to 150,000 clones; roughly 80% are singletons and the top ten take 2% to 2.5%. For this clone: Its antigen is undetermined.

This CDR3 spans 15 amino acids. V was pared by 5 bases and J by 4 bases, with 9 bases of the junction left unmatched. CDR1 and CDR2 from the germline V gene are PRHDT and FYEKMQ (reference sequence). Sequencing was done on a sample of PBMCs. This rearrangement joins TRBV13 to TRBJ2-3, with 7 bases identical to TRBD2. The clonotype originates from a man younger than 45 in good health and CMV-seronegative. CDR3: CASSPPAGVPDTQYF. The CDR3 DNA is TGTGCCAGCAGCCCACCCGCGGGGGTCCCAGATACGCAGTATTTT. The variable domain in full, completed from reference TRBV13 and TRBJ2-3, reads AAGVIQSPRHLIKEKRETATLKCYPIPRHDTVYWYQQGPGQDPQFLISFYEKMQSDKGSIPDRFSAQQFSDYHSELNMSSLELGDSALYFCASSPPAGVPDTQYFGPGTRLTVL.